This T cell receptor beta chain was sequenced during a study of metastatic and nonmetastatic thyroid tumors. On the study more broadly: Samples came from malignant and benign thyroid patients, and repertoires were compared across blood and tumor or nodule tissue.

This CDR3 contains 16 residues. V was shortened by 3 bases and J by 3 bases, with 18 bases between the two germline ends. As for this clone: Its specificity is not known.

In the original workflow: A papillary thyroid cancer distant-metastasis classifier was built from CDR3 differences across clinicopathological groups. TCRdb reanalyzed the PCR reads with MiXCR. The V and J calls were not made by the authors but by TCRdb's processing. The sample has 72,000 or so clones, more than 15% seen once. Study-wide results and limits: The study reportedly found significantly higher TCR beta diversity in malignant thyroid tumors than benign nodules, in blood and tumor.

Prior to thyroid surgery, none of the patients had received any treatment. The clonotype was recovered from a female donor with papillary thyroid cancer or a benign thyroid nodule (not recorded which). Some clones in this sample may be carry-over from other donors' samples. The sample taken for sequencing was blood. The rearrangement links TRBV12-3 or TRBV12-4 to TRBJ2-7; D is unresolved. CDR3: CASSLGMPTTFYEQYF. DNA for the CDR3: TGTGCCAGCAGTTTGGGGATGCCAACTACCTTCTACGAGCAGTACTTC.